These 23 T cell receptor beta chains were all obtained from the same sample, sequenced in a study of OX40 agonist ivuxolimab in advanced cancers. The repertoire was sequenced with immunoSEQ multiplex PCR; TCRdb's copy has only in-frame clones and lacks some. The sample holds about 120,000 clones, approximately 92% seen once. The sample consisted of CD4+ or CD8+ T cells sorted from blood, taken in a trial of the OX40 agonist ivuxolimab. Receptors originate from an adult with an advanced solid tumor such as melanoma, head and neck, liver or kidney cancer.

J is TRBJ2-5 and V is TRBV2, with 13 bases that match TRBD2. Germline CDR1 reads SNHLY; CDR2 reads FYNNEI. Trimming took 7 bases from V and 1 from J; bases not matched to a gene: 6. The CDR3 covers 16 residues. The CDR3 is CASTDRLAGGQETQYF. The DNA of the CDR3 is TGTGCCAGCACCGATAGACTAGCGGGGGGCCAAGAGACCCAGTACTTC.

The chain employs TRBV28 and TRBJ2-7; TRBD2 matches at 8 bases. The CDR3 contains 14 residues. Germline V gene sequence: CDR1 MDHEN, CDR2 SYDVKM. The V segment lost 2 bases and the J segment 5 bases; nucleotides outside the gene matches: 5. As DNA, the CDR3 is TGTGCCAGCAGTTTAGCGGGGGGATACCACGAGCAGTACTTC. Amino acids: CASSLAGGYHEQYF.

The CDR3 spells CASSDLQGYSNQPQHF. CDR3 DNA sequence: TGTGCCAGCAGTGACCTACAGGGCTATAGCAATCAGCCCCAGCATTTT. The chain couples TRBV6-1 to TRBJ1-5; the D gene is possibly TRBD1 (6 bases). Germline-derived CDR1 and CDR2 are MNHNS and SASEGT. V was shortened by 3 bases and J by 0 bases, with 12 bases between the two germline ends. CDR3 length: 16 amino acids.

This rearrangement joins TRBV9 to TRBJ2-7; TRBD1 matches 8 bases. Trimming at V came to 4 bases and at J to 13 bases, leaving 16 bases not matched to a gene. The germline CDR1 and CDR2 sequences are SGDLS and YYNGEE. This CDR3 comprises 14 residues. The CDR3 nucleotides read TGTGCCAGCAGCCCAGGACAAAAAACAGGGGGGCACTACTTC. Its translation is CASSPGQKTGGHYF.

The chain is built from TRBV7-9 and TRBJ2-5; 7 positions agree with TRBD1. The germline V gene encodes CDR1 SEHNR and CDR2 FQNEAQ (reference sequence). V shed 2 bases, J shed 5 bases, and the junction held 11 bases outside the gene matches. There are 16 residues in the CDR3. The CDR3: CASSLRGLARAETQYF. The CDR3 DNA follows: TGTGCCAGCAGCTTAAGGGGGCTAGCCCGGGCGGAGACCCAGTACTTC.

This rearrangement joins TRBV19 to TRBJ1-5, with 8 bases that match TRBD1. The length of the CDR3 is 19 residues. CDR1 LNHDA and CDR2 SQIVND come from the germline V gene (reference sequence). J lost 2 bases, V lost 3 bases, and 15 bases had no gene match. Written as DNA, the CDR3 is TGTGCCAGTAGTATCGTTCAGGGGGCTTTCAATCGGGGCAATCAGCCCCAGCATTTT. Protein product: CASSIVQGAFNRGNQPQHF.

The chain carries TRBV27 and TRBJ2-1; D unclear. The CDR3 covers 13 residues. Germline loops: CDR1 MNHEY, CDR2 SMNVEV (reference sequence). V shed 1 base and J shed 8 bases, with 9 bases lying between them. The CDR3 nucleotides read TGTGCCAGCAGTTTATGGACGGGTGATGAGCAGTTCTTC. Protein product: CASSLWTGDEQFF.

The chain recombines TRBV6-5 with TRBJ2-3; 8 nucleotides match TRBD2. The germline V gene has CDR1 MNHEY and CDR2 SVGAGI. The CDR3 extends over 15 amino acids. The V and J ends lost 6 bases and 4 bases, in that order; junction bases with no gene match: 9. The CDR3 coding sequence is TGTGCCAGCAGCTATAGCGGGGCATTGGCAGATACGCAGTATTTT. Its protein product is CASSYSGALADTQYF.

The chain employs TRBV5-1 and TRBJ2-7; 7 bases match TRBD1. V lost 0 bases to trimming and J lost 6 bases; unmatched junction nucleotides: 9. The germline CDR1 and CDR2 sequences are SGHRS and YFSETQ. The CDR3 extends over 15 amino acids. The CDR3 spells CASSLAPTGNSEQYF. The CDR3 coding sequence is TGCGCCAGCAGCTTGGCCCCGACAGGGAATAGCGAGCAGTACTTC.

This sequence joins TRBV29-1 and TRBJ2-2; tentative D call: TRBD2 (5 bases). CDR3 size: 13 residues. V lost 3 bases and J 6 bases, leaving 11 bases between the germline ends. CDR1 and CDR2 from the germline V gene are SQVTM and ANQGSEA. CDR3 DNA sequence: TGCAGCGTTGACGCCAGGACTTCCGGGGAGCTGTTTTTT. It encodes CSVDARTSGELFF.

The chain recombines TRBV9 with TRBJ2-2; D unclear. The germline CDR1 and CDR2 sequences are SGDLS and YYNGEE. V dropped 0 bases and J dropped 8 bases, with 5 bases sitting between them. The CDR3 has 12 residues. CDR3 region: CASSVDVGELFF. In DNA, the CDR3 is TGTGCCAGCAGCGTAGATGTTGGGGAGCTGTTTTTT.

The V and J genes are TRBV5-1 and TRBJ2-7; maybe TRBD1 (5 bases). The germline V gene encodes CDR1 SGHRS and CDR2 YFSETQ. V dropped 0 bases and J dropped 3 bases, with 16 bases sitting between them. The length of the CDR3 is 16 residues. CDR3 protein: CASSLEPGRALYEQYF. CDR3 nucleotide sequence: TGCGCCAGCAGCTTGGAACCAGGCAGGGCACTCTACGAGCAGTACTTC.

This chain uses TRBV10-3 with TRBJ1-1; 8 positions match TRBD1. Losses at the gene ends were 10 bases for V and 6 bases for J; bases not matched to a gene: 7. The CDR3 is 12 residues long. The germline CDR1 and CDR2 sequences are ENHRY and SYGVKD. The CDR3: CATTGGEAEAFF. In DNA form, the CDR3 reads TGTGCCACAACAGGGGGAGAGGCTGAAGCTTTCTTT.

This chain uses TRBV5-1 with TRBJ1-1, with 9 bases identical to TRBD1. J was trimmed by 5 bases and V by 7 bases; bases with no gene match: 9. This CDR3 has 14 residues. Per the germline V gene, CDR1 is SGHRS and CDR2 is YFSETQ. The CDR3 loop is CASDPGQGKTEAFF. The CDR3 nucleotides read TGCGCCAGCGATCCGGGACAGGGAAAAACTGAAGCTTTCTTT.

The V and J genes are TRBV6-4 and TRBJ1-5; 9 bases fit TRBD1. Looked up from germline, CDR1 is MRHNA and CDR2 is SNTAGT. The trim removed 3 bases at V and 6 bases at J, leaving 3 bases unmatched. The CDR3 has 14 residues. The DNA of the CDR3 is TGTGCCAGCAGTGAGACAGGGGGGACTCAGCCCCAGCATTTT. Its protein is CASSETGGTQPQHF.

The V gene is TRBV7-2, the J gene TRBJ1-5; no reliable D call. The CDR3 covers 12 residues. Germline loops: CDR1 SGHTA, CDR2 FQGNSA. Trimming removed 5 bases at V and 7 bases at J, with 9 bases between. The CDR3 is CASSPVGQPQHF. The DNA for the CDR3 is TGTGCCAGCAGCCCCGTAGGACAGCCCCAGCATTTT.

The gene calls are TRBV6-6 and TRBJ2-7; 8 nucleotides align to TRBD2. Trimming removed 6 bases from V and 3 bases from J; junction bases left unmatched: 1. CDR3 length: 12 residues. The V gene's germline CDR1 is MNHNY and CDR2 SVGAGI (reference sequence). The CDR3 region has the DNA TGTGCCAGCAGAACTAGCGGCTACGAGCAGTACTTC. Amino acid sequence: CASRTSGYEQYF.

V gene TRBV28 combines with J gene TRBJ2-7; TRBD1 might be the D (5 bases). V dropped 5 bases and J dropped 6 bases, with 8 bases sitting between them. CDR1 and CDR2 from the germline V gene are MDHEN and SYDVKM. The CDR3 has 11 amino acids. The CDR3 spells CASSPTGEQYF. DNA for the CDR3: TGTGCCAGCAGTCCTACAGGCGAGCAGTACTTC. The whole variable domain, remainder taken from reference TRBV28 and TRBJ2-7, is DVKVTQSSRYLVKRTGEKVFLECVQDMDHENMFWYRQDPGLGLRLIYFSYDVKMKEKGDIPEGYSVSREKKERFSLILESASTNQTSMYLCASSPTGEQYFGPGTRLTVT.

The rearrangement uses TRBV5-4 and TRBJ1-1; TRBD1 matches 7 bases. CDR3 length: 13 amino acids. Germline V gene data show CDR1 as SGHNT and CDR2 as YYREEE (reference sequence). The V segment lost 5 bases and the J segment 4 bases; nucleotides outside the gene matches: 5. The CDR3 nucleotides read TGTGCCAGCAGTATGTCAGGGGGCACTGAAGCTTTCTTT. Translated, it gives CASSMSGGTEAFF.

This rearrangement joins TRBV27 to TRBJ1-2; 12 bases align to TRBD1. Unmatched junction bases numbered 8, after V lost 9 bases and J lost 3 bases. This CDR3 spans 15 amino acids. CDR1 and CDR2 from the germline V gene are MNHEY and SMNVEV (reference sequence). CDR3 sequence reads: CARGTGGTPHYGYTF. The CDR3 DNA follows: TGTGCCAGAGGGACAGGGGGCACGCCACACTATGGCTACACCTTC.

The V and J genes are TRBV6-6 and TRBJ1-1; D call uncertain. V was pared by 6 bases and J by 2 bases, with 10 bases between. CDR1 is MNHNY, CDR2 SVGAGI, per germline (reference sequence). The CDR3 sequence is 13 residues long. The CDR3 nucleotides read TGTGCCAGCAGCTACGATCCTAACACTGAAGCTTTCTTT. Translation: CASSYDPNTEAFF.

This rearrangement joins TRBV27 to TRBJ2-7, with a possible D match to TRBD1 (6 bases). Trimming shortened V by 7 bases and J by 6 bases, and 22 bases separated the two germline ends. The CDR3 has 15 amino acids. Germline V CDR1 and CDR2: MNHEY, SMNVEV (reference sequence). The CDR3 sequence is CASTFSATGIGEQYF. The CDR3 DNA reads as TGTGCCAGCACCTTTTCCGCAACAGGGATCGGCGAGCAGTACTTC.

J is TRBJ2-5 and V is TRBV19, with 10 positions matching TRBD1. In germline, CDR1 is LNHDA, CDR2 SQIVND (reference sequence). V dropped 10 bases and J dropped 4; count of bases not matched to a gene: 6. The CDR3 has 13 residues. Here the CDR3 DNA reads TGTGCCACCCGAGACAGGGGGCCAGAGACCCAGTACTTC. This codes for CATRDRGPETQYF.